These 32 T cell receptor beta chains were all obtained from the same sample, sequenced in a study of T cells after yellow fever vaccination. One entry per CDR3 protein results from TCRdb running MiXCR on the 5' RACE reads. This sample has about 340,000 distinct CDR3 sequences, with roughly an eighth found just once. The starting material was CD4+ T cells sorted from PBMCs, obtained 15 days after the yellow fever booster vaccination. Source of these receptors: a man between 18 and 35 years old who received the YFV17D yellow fever vaccine.

The chain couples TRBV20-1 to TRBJ2-5; D gene unclear. Trimming took 6 bases from V and 2 from J, leaving 19 bases between them. CDR1 is DFQATT and CDR2 is SNEGSKA in the germline V gene (reference sequence). There are 15 residues in the CDR3. CDR3 residues: CSASLQHLGQETQYF. CDR3 DNA: TGCAGTGCCTCCCTGCAACACCTGGGGCAAGAGACCCAGTACTTC.

This clonotype has more than one count but fewer than ten. The chain combines TRBV5-5 with TRBJ2-5; D possibly matches TRBD1 or TRBD2 (5 bases each). Germline V gene lookup returns CDR1 SGHKS and CDR2 YYEKEE (reference sequence). Trimming removed 6 bases at V and 5 bases at J, with 14 bases between. The CDR3 is 13 residues long. The CDR3 is CASTLGTSETQYF. The DNA of the CDR3 is TGTGCCAGCACCCTGGGGACCAGCGAGACCCAGTACTTC. Full variable domain (outside the CDR3, taken from reference TRBV5-5 and TRBJ2-5): DAGVTQSPTHLIKTRGQQVTLRCSPISGHKSVSWYQQVLGQGPQFIFQYYEKEERGRGNFPDRFSARQFPNYSSELNVNALLLGDSALYLCASTLGTSETQYFGPGTRLLVL.

This chain links TRBV5-1 with TRBJ2-2; D is tentatively TRBD1 or TRBD2 (5 bases each). This CDR3 is built from 15 residues. The germline CDR1 and CDR2 sequences are SGHRS and YFSETQ. Trimming shortened V by 0 bases and J by 5 bases, and 11 bases separated the two germline ends. The CDR3 loop is CASSLVWGYTGELFF. The DNA of the CDR3 is TGCGCCAGCAGCTTGGTATGGGGGTATACCGGGGAGCTGTTTTTT.

This clonotype has more than one count but fewer than ten. CDR3 loop: CASSFLAGGGDNEQFF. In nucleotides, the CDR3 is TGTGCCAGCAGTTTTCTAGCGGGGGGAGGGGACAATGAGCAGTTCTTC. The chain carries TRBV12-3 or TRBV12-4 and TRBJ2-1; 11 positions match TRBD2. The junction had 6 bases not matched to a gene; V was cut back by 3 bases and J by 5 bases. The CDR3 length is 16 residues.

There are a few counts of this clonotype. The chain uses TRBV6-5 and TRBJ2-3; D is possibly TRBD1 or TRBD2 (5 bases each). V lost 5 bases, J lost 5 bases, and 17 bases lay in between. Germline CDR1 and CDR2: MNHEY and SVGAGI. The CDR3 length is 15 residues. For the CDR3, the DNA is TGTGCCAGCAGTGCCGGGACCGGATTAGGAGATACGCAGTATTTT. Protein sequence: CASSAGTGLGDTQYF.

In its sample, this clonotype was seen many times. This chain joins TRBV5-6 and TRBJ2-1, with 8 bases fitting TRBD1. The V segment lost 3 bases and the J segment 5 bases; nucleotides outside the gene matches: 7. Germline assignment: CDR1 SGHDT and CDR2 YYEEEE. The CDR3 has 15 residues. The CDR3 sequence: CASSSQDRVDNEQFF. The CDR3 DNA is TGTGCCAGCAGCTCACAGGACAGGGTGGACAATGAGCAGTTCTTC.

This clonotype was seen a handful of times. The chain carries TRBV5-1 and TRBJ1-4; D is perhaps TRBD1 (6 bases). V lost 3 bases, J lost 6 bases, and 18 bases lay in between. The CDR3 length is 16 residues. Germline V lookup: CDR1 SGHRS, CDR2 YFSETQ. The DNA of the CDR3 is TGCGCCAGCAGCTCGAGTTTGACAGGATCGTATGAAAAACTGTTTTTT. Translating gives CASSSSLTGSYEKLFF.

J is TRBJ1-1 and V is TRBV3-1; possible D gene TRBD1, 5 bases. The germline gives CDR1 LGHDT, CDR2 YNNKEL (reference sequence). The CDR3 loop spans 15 amino acids. V lost 4 bases to trimming and J lost 1 base, with 13 bases between them. The CDR3: CASSPTGGTNTEAFF. CDR3 nucleotides: TGTGCCAGCAGCCCAACGGGGGGGACGAACACTGAAGCTTTCTTT.

V usage is TRBV10-2 and J usage is TRBJ1-5, with D unclear. The CDR3 sequence is 12 residues long. Looked up from germline, CDR1 is WSHSY and CDR2 is SAAADI. Trimming left V 2 bases short and J 5 bases short, with 4 bases between. CDR3 residues: CASSEGDQPQHF. In DNA form, the CDR3 reads TGCGCCAGCAGTGAGGGGGATCAGCCCCAGCATTTT.

This clonotype was seen only once. The rearrangement links TRBV5-5 to TRBJ1-5, with unresolved D. Germline loops: CDR1 SGHKS, CDR2 YYEKEE (reference sequence). Trimming took off 7 bases at V and 0 bases at J, with 8 bases between the two ends. This CDR3 is built from 13 residues. The CDR3 region is CASRSNSNQPQHF. In nucleotides, the CDR3 is TGTGCCAGCCGCTCGAATAGCAATCAGCCCCAGCATTTT.

This clonotype has at least ten counts. This chain joins TRBV7-2 and TRBJ2-7, with 8 bases that match TRBD2. Per germline, CDR1 SGHTA and CDR2 FQGNSA. V gave up 4 bases and J gave up 5 bases; unmatched junction bases: 7. The CDR3 has 14 amino acids. CDR3 residues: CASSSRGGIDEQYF. For the CDR3, the DNA is TGTGCCAGCAGCTCTCGGGGGGGGATCGACGAGCAGTACTTC.

The chain recombines TRBV5-1 with TRBJ2-3; D gene unclear. The CDR3 extends over 14 amino acids. Trimming pared 7 bases from V and 2 bases from J, leaving 14 bases between. The germline V gene encodes CDR1 SGHRS and CDR2 YFSETQ. The DNA of the CDR3 is TGCGCCAGCGAACCTACGGGTGCCACAGATACGCAGTATTTT. This translates into CASEPTGATDTQYF.

V is TRBV25-1 and J is TRBJ2-1; 8 nucleotides agree with TRBD2. This CDR3 comprises 14 residues. Germline CDR1 and CDR2: MGHDK and SYGVNS. Losses at the gene ends were 8 bases for V and 4 bases for J; bases not matched to a gene: 7. This CDR3 reads CASAGGGPYNEQFF. CDR3 in DNA: TGTGCCAGCGCCGGGGGGGGCCCGTACAATGAGCAGTTCTTC.

This clonotype turned up a few times. The chain employs TRBV12-3 or TRBV12-4 and TRBJ1-4, with D possibly matching TRBD1 (6 bases). This CDR3 has 16 residues. The V and J ends lost 6 bases and 5 bases respectively, with 19 bases between them. The CDR3 protein is CASSPPGGRINEKLFF. The CDR3 DNA follows: TGTGCCAGCAGCCCCCCGGGGGGGCGCATAAATGAAAAACTGTTTTTT.

This clonotype was seen a handful of times. The rearrangement links TRBV18 to TRBJ1-2, with 8 bases aligning to TRBD1. Germline lookup yields CDR1 KGHSH and CDR2 LQKENI. The CDR3 extends over 16 amino acids. The J segment lost 0 bases and the V segment lost 5 bases, leaving 8 bases of the junction unmatched. The CDR3 region has the DNA TGTGCCAGCTCAACGAACAGGGGGGTAGCTAACTATGGCTACACCTTC. It translates to CASSTNRGVANYGYTF.

The chain has TRBV10-3 and TRBJ2-5; TRBD2 might be the D (6 bases). Germline V gene sequence: CDR1 ENHRY, CDR2 SYGVKD. This CDR3 comprises 12 residues. V lost 6 bases, J lost 2 bases, and 7 bases lay in between. CDR3 residues: CAIRGLQETQYF. CDR3 nucleotides: TGTGCCATCAGGGGACTTCAAGAGACCCAGTACTTC.

The chain is built from TRBV7-2 and TRBJ2-4, with 13 positions matching TRBD2. CDR3 length: 17 amino acids. Germline V gives CDR1 SGHTA, CDR2 FQGNSA. J was trimmed by 3 bases and V by 3 bases; bases with no gene match: 5. CDR3 coding DNA: TGTGCCAGCAGCTTTGGGGGGACTAGCGGGGACAAAAACATTCAGTACTTC. Its protein product is CASSFGGTSGDKNIQYF.

This chain joins TRBV2 and TRBJ1-1; D may be TRBD1 (6 bases). This CDR3 comprises 16 residues. V was pared by 6 bases and J by 1 base, with 18 bases between. Germline CDR1 and CDR2: SNHLY and FYNNEI. The CDR3 DNA reads as TGTGCCAGCAGCGGCGGTGAAGGGGGTAAGAACACTGAAGCTTTCTTT. This codes for CASSGGEGGKNTEAFF.

This clonotype was seen a few times. The V and J genes are TRBV7-2 and TRBJ1-2; D unresolved. Per the germline V gene, CDR1 is SGHTA and CDR2 is FQGNSA. V was cut by 4 bases and J by 3 bases, with 6 bases left in between. This CDR3 has 12 amino acids. The CDR3 DNA sequence: TGTGCCAGCAGCTCGGGCTACTATGGCTACACCTTC. Encoded protein: CASSSGYYGYTF. The whole variable domain, remainder taken from reference TRBV7-2 and TRBJ1-2, is GAGVSQSPSNKVTEKGKDVELRCDPISGHTALYWYRQSLGQGLEFLIYFQGNSAPDKSGLPSDRFSAERTGGSVSTLTIQRTQQEDSAVYLCASSSGYYGYTFGSGTRLTVV.

V and J are TRBV27 and TRBJ2-3, with D unresolved. V was pared by 1 base and J by 10 bases, with 15 bases between. The CDR3 length is 14 residues. Germline-derived CDR1 and CDR2 are MNHEY and SMNVEV (reference sequence). The CDR3: CASSLFLWAMAQYF. As DNA, the CDR3 is TGTGCCAGCAGTTTATTTTTGTGGGCAATGGCGCAGTATTTT.

The gene calls are TRBV4-3 and TRBJ2-7; TRBD1 might be the D (6 bases). The germline V and J ends were trimmed by 3 bases and 3 bases, with 12 bases remaining between them. The CDR3 totals 14 residues. Germline V CDR1 and CDR2: LGHNA, YSLEER. CDR3 amino acids: CASSHPQDSYEQYV. The CDR3 DNA follows: TGCGCCAGCAGCCATCCACAGGACAGCTACGAGCAGTACGTC.

The V and J genes are TRBV6-5 and TRBJ1-5; 7 bases agree with TRBD1. Germline CDR1 and CDR2: MNHEY and SVGAGI. V gave up 5 bases and J gave up 8 bases; unmatched junction bases: 9. The CDR3 contains 14 residues. The CDR3 is CASSGTEGLKPQHF. The CDR3 DNA is TGTGCCAGCAGTGGGACAGAAGGATTGAAGCCCCAGCATTTT.

This clonotype was seen only a few times. The chain employs TRBV6-6 and TRBJ2-5, with 9 positions matching TRBD1. The ends lost 5 bases at V and 2 bases at J; junction bases unmatched: 9. This CDR3 contains 16 residues. Germline CDR1 is MNHNY and CDR2 is SVGAGI (reference sequence). CDR3 DNA: TGTGCCAGCAGTCACGCGGCCGGGACAGGGCAAGAGACCCAGTACTTC. This sequence encodes CASSHAAGTGQETQYF.

V is TRBV4-1 and J is TRBJ1-1; perhaps TRBD1 as D (5 bases). The CDR3 contains 15 residues. V was shortened by 5 bases and J by 8 bases, with 21 bases between the two germline ends. From germline, CDR1 is MGHRA and CDR2 YSYEKL. The CDR3 DNA reads as TGCGCCAGCAGCAGGCCTCGGGGCCGTCTAGGGGAAGCTTTCTTT. Protein sequence: CASSRPRGRLGEAFF.

This clonotype rates as medium-sized (0.01 to 0.1%). This rearrangement joins TRBV5-1 to TRBJ2-4; D gene ambiguous. Germline CDR1 reads SGHRS; CDR2 reads YFSETQ. The length of the CDR3 is 17 residues. The ends were cut back, 0 bases at V and 0 bases at J, with 13 bases in the middle. CDR3 residues: CASSLAFEKAAKNIQYF. The CDR3 region has the DNA TGCGCCAGCAGCTTGGCTTTTGAGAAGGCAGCCAAAAACATTCAGTACTTC.

The rearrangement joins TRBV5-1 to TRBJ2-7, with D possibly TRBD2 on 5 matching bases. V lost 2 bases to trimming and J lost 2 bases, with 11 bases between them. The germline CDR1 and CDR2 sequences are SGHRS and YFSETQ. There are 14 residues in the CDR3. CDR3 coding DNA: TGCGCCAGCAGCTTAGAGGGAGCAACCTACGAGCAGTACGTC. It codes for CASSLEGATYEQYV.

This clonotype was seen only a few times. The gene calls are TRBV11-2 and TRBJ2-7, with D tentatively TRBD1 (6 bases). CDR1 SGHAT and CDR2 FQNNGV come from the germline V gene. CDR3 length: 14 amino acids. Deletions cut 5 bases from V and 0 bases from J, with 11 bases between. Written as DNA, the CDR3 is TGTGCCAGCAGCCAACGGACAGTCTCCTACGAGCAGTACGTC. Residues: CASSQRTVSYEQYV.

In its sample, this clonotype was seen a few times. The chain combines TRBV20-1 with TRBJ2-5; 8 positions agree with TRBD2. V shed 4 bases and J 4 bases; nucleotides not matched to a gene: 5. The V gene's germline CDR1 is DFQATT and CDR2 SNEGSKA (reference sequence). This CDR3 comprises 13 residues. The CDR3 sequence is CSATRTSPETQYF. As DNA, the CDR3 is TGCAGTGCTACGAGGACTAGCCCAGAGACCCAGTACTTC.

The sample holds a few counts of this clonotype. The rearrangement joins TRBV12-3 or TRBV12-4 to TRBJ1-1; weak D call: TRBD1 (5 bases). CDR3 length equals 17 residues. Trimming pared 5 bases from V and 10 bases from J, leaving 29 bases between. CDR3 amino acids: CASSIGGGGVDFRVAFF. DNA of the CDR3: TGTGCCAGCAGTATAGGTGGGGGGGGAGTGGATTTTAGGGTAGCTTTCTTT.

This clonotype was observed a handful of times. This chain connects TRBV6-2 or TRBV6-3 to TRBJ2-1; perhaps TRBD2 as D (5 bases). V gave up 2 bases and J gave up 8 bases, with 10 bases separating them. Looked up from germline, CDR1 is MNHEY and CDR2 is SVGEGT. The CDR3 is 13 residues long. The CDR3 protein is CASSYPNSDEQFF. The CDR3 DNA reads TGTGCCAGCAGTTACCCGAATAGCGATGAGCAGTTCTTC.

The rearrangement links TRBV5-1 to TRBJ1-1; 9 bases are a match to TRBD1. The junction had 5 bases not matched to a gene; V was cut back by 4 bases and J by 4 bases. CDR1 SGHRS and CDR2 YFSETQ come from the germline V gene. The CDR3 is made up of 14 amino acids. CDR3 in amino acids: CASSDPTGGTEAFF. CDR3 bases: TGCGCCAGCAGCGACCCGACAGGGGGCACTGAAGCTTTCTTT.

In its sample, this clonotype was seen many times. V and J are TRBV12-3 or TRBV12-4 and TRBJ2-7, with 8 bases identical to TRBD1. The CDR3 covers 14 residues. The V segment lost 6 bases and the J segment 3 bases; nucleotides outside the gene matches: 7. The CDR3 here is CASSPGQDLYEQYF. In DNA form, the CDR3 reads TGTGCCAGCAGCCCGGGACAGGACCTCTACGAGCAGTACTTC.